This TCR beta chain derives from a study of low-dose radiotherapy and immunotherapy resistance in tumors. Study overall: Patients of Cohort 1 had 0.5 Gy fractions every 2 weeks, which summed to 6.5 Gy. Patients were treated with intravenous nivolumab at 240 mg every two weeks and were also dosed with ipilimumab at 1 mg/kg every six weeks. Patients took oral aspirin 300 mg daily for four cycles from cycle 1 day 1.

Unmatched junction bases numbered 12, after V lost 4 bases and J lost 7 bases. Germline V gene data show CDR1 as SGHTS and CDR2 as YDEGEE. The CDR3 consists of 18 residues. Described time point: before trial treatment. Donors received a regimen that comprised nivolumab, ipilimumab, aspirin, low-dose cyclophosphamide and low-dose radiotherapy. This clonotype was observed many times. First-strand cDNA relied on TRAV- and TRBV-specific primers spanning alpha and beta chains. With a constant-region primer and a V-primer adapter, TCRs were subjected to around 20 PCR cycles of amplification. TCRdb processed the reads anew with MiXCR; each CDR3 protein has one entry. The sample holds some 88,000 distinct CDR3 sequences, 8% to 10% seen once.

The chain carries TRBV5-8 and TRBJ2-2; TRBD2 matches 14 bases. The clonotype comes from a male donor with prostate cancer. Sequencing used PBMCs, obtained before treatment. CDR3 amino acids: CASSRGTSGSRAGGELFF. Here the CDR3 DNA reads TGTGCCAGCAGCCGAGGGACTAGCGGGAGTAGAGCAGGCGGGGAGCTGTTTTTT.